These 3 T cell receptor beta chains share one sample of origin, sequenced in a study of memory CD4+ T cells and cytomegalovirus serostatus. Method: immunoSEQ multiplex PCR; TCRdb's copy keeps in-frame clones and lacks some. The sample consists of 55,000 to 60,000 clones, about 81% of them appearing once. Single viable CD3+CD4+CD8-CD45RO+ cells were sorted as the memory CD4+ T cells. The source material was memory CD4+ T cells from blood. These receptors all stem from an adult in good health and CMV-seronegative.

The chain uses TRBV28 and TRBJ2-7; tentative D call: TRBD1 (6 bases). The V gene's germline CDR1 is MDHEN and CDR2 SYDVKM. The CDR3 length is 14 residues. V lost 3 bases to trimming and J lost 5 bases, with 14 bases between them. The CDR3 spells CASSFSRGGNEQYF. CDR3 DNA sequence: TGTGCCAGCAGTTTTTCCCGAGGGGGTAACGAGCAGTACTTC. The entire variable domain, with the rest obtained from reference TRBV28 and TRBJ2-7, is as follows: DVKVTQSSRYLVKRTGEKVFLECVQDMDHENMFWYRQDPGLGLRLIYFSYDVKMKEKGDIPEGYSVSREKKERFSLILESASTNQTSMYLCASSFSRGGNEQYFGPGTRLTVT.

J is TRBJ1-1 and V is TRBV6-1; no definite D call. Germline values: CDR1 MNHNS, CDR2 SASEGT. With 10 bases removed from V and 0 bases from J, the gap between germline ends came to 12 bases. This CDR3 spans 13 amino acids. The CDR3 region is CATLSSMNTEAFF. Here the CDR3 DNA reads TGTGCCACCCTCTCATCTATGAACACTGAAGCTTTCTTT.

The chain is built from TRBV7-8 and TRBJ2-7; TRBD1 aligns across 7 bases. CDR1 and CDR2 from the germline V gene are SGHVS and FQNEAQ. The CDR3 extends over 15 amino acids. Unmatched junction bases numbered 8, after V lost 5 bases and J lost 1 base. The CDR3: CASSTGQVGSYEQYF. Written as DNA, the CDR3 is TGTGCCAGCAGCACAGGACAGGTGGGGTCCTACGAGCAGTACTTC. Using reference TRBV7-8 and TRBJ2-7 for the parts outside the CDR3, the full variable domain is GAGVSQSPRYKVAKRGQDVALRCDPISGHVSLFWYQQALGQGPEFLTYFQNEAQLDKSGLPSDRFFAERPEGSVSTLKIQRTQQEDSAVYLCASSTGQVGSYEQYFGPGTRLTVT.